These T cell receptor beta chains were read from a single sample in a study of blood T cell repertoires in COVID-19. Assay: immunoSEQ multiplex PCR; the TCRdb copy retains only in-frame clones and omits some. The table lists about 280,000 clones, around 89% of them singletons. The sample taken for sequencing was PBMCs or T cells enriched from blood (not recorded which). These receptors all come from a woman aged 18-30 years with acute COVID-19. CDR3s include the opening cysteine and the closing phenylalanine or tryptophan. Each record gives: V gene, J gene, CDR3 protein.

V gene: TRBV27
J gene: TRBJ2-1
CDR3 protein: CASSLRGGKGNEQFF

V gene: TRBV18
J gene: TRBJ2-1
CDR3 protein: CASVGTSGSGYEQFF

V gene: TRBV28
J gene: TRBJ2-2
CDR3 protein: CASSLKPGQGGGELFF

V gene: TRBV10-3
J gene: TRBJ2-2
CDR3 protein: CAISAVLAENTGELFF

V gene: TRBV2
J gene: TRBJ2-7
CDR3 protein: CAGARSLTNYEQYF

V gene: TRBV10-3
J gene: TRBJ2-3
CDR3 protein: CAISETEAGGGTDTQYF

V gene: TRBV4-3
J gene: TRBJ2-1
CDR3 protein: CASSPGLAIYNEQFF

V gene: TRBV3-1/TRBV3-2
J gene: TRBJ2-1
CDR3 protein: CASSQGGLWNEQFF

V gene: TRBV28
J gene: TRBJ2-1
CDR3 protein: CASSFLFVGSYNEQFF

V gene: TRBV5-4
J gene: TRBJ1-5
CDR3 protein: CASSAGTANQPQHF

V gene: TRBV30
J gene: TRBJ2-2
CDR3 protein: CAWSTGGRTSGFGITGGELFF

V gene: TRBV19
J gene: TRBJ2-5
CDR3 protein: CASRGGGSSETQYF

V gene: TRBV5-1
J gene: TRBJ2-2
CDR3 protein: CASSSAGAGTGELFF

V gene: TRBV24-1
J gene: TRBJ1-1
CDR3 protein: CATSAGGQRMNTEAFF

V gene: TRBV27
J gene: TRBJ2-7
CDR3 protein: CASSLDGGSYEQYF

V gene: TRBV27
J gene: TRBJ2-1
CDR3 protein: CASSLSISGGRSYNEQFF

V gene: TRBV19
J gene: TRBJ1-2
CDR3 protein: CASSNLGTGGLSGYTF

V gene: TRBV19
J gene: TRBJ2-7
CDR3 protein: CASAMAGSYEQYF

V gene: TRBV7-3
J gene: TRBJ1-2
CDR3 protein: CASSLFGHAQGFNYGYTF

V gene: TRBV28
J gene: TRBJ2-5
CDR3 protein: CASSFDLVHGGETQYF

V gene: TRBV6-5
J gene: TRBJ2-7
CDR3 protein: CASSTNRVPDLEQYF

V gene: TRBV19
J gene: TRBJ2-1
CDR3 protein: CASSNPQLAGSYRNEQFF